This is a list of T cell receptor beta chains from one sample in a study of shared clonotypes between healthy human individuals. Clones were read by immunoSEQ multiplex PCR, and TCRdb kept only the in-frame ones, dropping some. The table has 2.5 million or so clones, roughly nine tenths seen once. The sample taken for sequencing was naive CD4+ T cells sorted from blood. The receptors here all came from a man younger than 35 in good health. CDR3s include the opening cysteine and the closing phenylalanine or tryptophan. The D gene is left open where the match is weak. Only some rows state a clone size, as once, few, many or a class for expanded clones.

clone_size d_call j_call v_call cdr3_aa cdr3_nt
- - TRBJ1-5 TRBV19 CASTRGTAQPQHF TGTGCCAGTACTAGAGGGACGGCTCAGCCCCAGCATTTT
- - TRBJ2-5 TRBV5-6 CASSFRAVPSRETQYF TGTGCCAGCAGCTTTAGGGCCGTCCCCTCCCGTGAGACCCAGTACTTC
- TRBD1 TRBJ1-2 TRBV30 CAWSAQNTGTANYGYTF TGTGCCTGGAGTGCCCAAAACACCGGGACAGCTAACTATGGCTACACCTTC
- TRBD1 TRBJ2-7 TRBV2 CASSEHRGLVIEQYF TGTGCCAGCAGTGAGCACAGGGGGTTGGTAATCGAGCAGTACTTC
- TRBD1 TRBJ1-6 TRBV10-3 CASTVTAGGPSPLHF TGTGCCAGCACCGTTACGGCAGGGGGTCCCTCACCCCTCCACTTT
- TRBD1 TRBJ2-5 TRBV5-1 CASSRGKQGGTQYF TGCGCCAGCAGCCGGGGAAAACAGGGGGGGACCCAGTACTTC
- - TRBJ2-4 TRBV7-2 CASSFRDLSLAKNIQYF TGTGCCAGCAGCTTCCGGGACCTTAGTTTAGCCAAAAACATTCAGTACTTC
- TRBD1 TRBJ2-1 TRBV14 CASSRTTGASYNEQFF TGTGCCAGCAGTCGTACGACAGGGGCATCCTACAATGAGCAGTTCTTC
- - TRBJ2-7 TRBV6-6 CASRGTGEVEQYF TGTGCCAGCAGGGGAACAGGGGAGGTCGAGCAGTACTTC
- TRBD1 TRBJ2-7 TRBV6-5 CASSYGKGAEQYF TGTGCCAGCAGTTACGGCAAGGGGGCCGAGCAGTACTTC
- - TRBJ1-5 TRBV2 CASRRDAAEQPQHF TGTGCCAGCAGACGGGACGCCGCGGAGCAGCCCCAGCATTTT
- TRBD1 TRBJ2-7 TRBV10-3 CAISESGQSSYEQYF TGTGCCATCAGTGAGTCGGGACAGAGCTCCTACGAGCAGTACTTC
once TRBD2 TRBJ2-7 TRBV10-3 CAISEPAGEQYF TGTGCCATCAGTGAACCAGCGGGGGAGCAGTACTTC
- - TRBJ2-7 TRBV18 CASSFAGLEGEQYF TGTGCCAGCTCATTTGCGGGGTTGGAGGGCGAGCAGTACTTC
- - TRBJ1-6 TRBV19 CASTPRRGYNSPLHF TGTGCCAGTACTCCTAGGCGAGGGTATAATTCACCCCTCCACTTT
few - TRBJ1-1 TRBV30 CAWGRETEAFF TGTGCCTGGGGACGTGAGACTGAAGCTTTCTTT
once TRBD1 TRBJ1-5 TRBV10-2 CASSDRGGLRGAQHF TGCGCCAGCAGCGACAGGGGGGGCCTCCGTGGGGCCCAGCATTTT
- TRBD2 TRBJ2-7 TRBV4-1 CASSQDASGRVVSYEQYF TGCGCCAGCAGCCAAGATGCCTCGGGGAGGGTCGTCTCCTACGAGCAGTACTTC
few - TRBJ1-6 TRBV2 CASSELGGLNSPLHF TGTGCCAGCAGTGAACTCGGGGGGCTTAATTCACCCCTCCACTTT
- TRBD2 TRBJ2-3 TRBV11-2 CASSSAGGPTDTQYF TGTGCCAGCAGCTCAGCGGGGGGGCCTACAGATACGCAGTATTTT
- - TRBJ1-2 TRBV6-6 CASSSSRDYGYTF TGTGCCAGCAGTTCCAGCAGGGACTATGGCTACACCTTC
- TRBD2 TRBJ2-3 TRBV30 CAWSMGGGADTQYF TGTGCCTGGAGTATGGGCGGGGGGGCGGATACGCAGTATTTT
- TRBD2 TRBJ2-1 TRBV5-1 CASSTVAGSAEQFF TGCGCCAGCAGCACCGTAGCGGGATCAGCTGAGCAGTTCTTC
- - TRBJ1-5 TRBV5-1 CASARGPESNQPQHF TGCGCCAGCGCAAGAGGCCCAGAGAGCAATCAGCCCCAGCATTTT
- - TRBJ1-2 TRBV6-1 CASSDRPGWHGYTF TGTGCCAGCAGTGACCGGCCAGGGTGGCATGGCTACACCTTC
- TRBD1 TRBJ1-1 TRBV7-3 CASSLQGPVTEAFF TGTGCCAGCAGCCTACAGGGGCCAGTCACTGAAGCTTTCTTT
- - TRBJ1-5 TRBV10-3 CASQEGGQPQHF TGTGCCAGCCAGGAGGGAGGTCAGCCCCAGCATTTT
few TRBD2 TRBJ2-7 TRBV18 CASSPPTSLEQYF TGTGCCAGCTCACCACCGACTAGCCTCGAGCAGTACTTC